Here is one T cell receptor (beta chain) with its context. Mismatch with germline at one junction end may stem from a read error. The sample carries other DNA sequences with the same CDR3. Germline CDR1 WNHNN, CDR2 SYGVQD (reference sequence). The CDR3 consists of 13 residues. These data are taken from a study of glioma-infiltrating T cells after dendritic cell vaccination. Profiled with immunoSEQ multiplex PCR; TCRdb holds only in-frame clones, not every one. The sample gives tens of thousands of clones, around four fifths of which show up once; about 7.8% is in the top ten. This sequence joins TRBV10-1 and TRBJ1-6; D gene ambiguous. The sequence was obtained from a human donor with glioblastoma. The input for sequencing was blood, taken before dendritic cell vaccination. DNA of the CDR3: TGCGCCAGCAGTCCTACCTATAATTCCCCCCTCCACTTT. This codes for CASSPTYNSPLHF.